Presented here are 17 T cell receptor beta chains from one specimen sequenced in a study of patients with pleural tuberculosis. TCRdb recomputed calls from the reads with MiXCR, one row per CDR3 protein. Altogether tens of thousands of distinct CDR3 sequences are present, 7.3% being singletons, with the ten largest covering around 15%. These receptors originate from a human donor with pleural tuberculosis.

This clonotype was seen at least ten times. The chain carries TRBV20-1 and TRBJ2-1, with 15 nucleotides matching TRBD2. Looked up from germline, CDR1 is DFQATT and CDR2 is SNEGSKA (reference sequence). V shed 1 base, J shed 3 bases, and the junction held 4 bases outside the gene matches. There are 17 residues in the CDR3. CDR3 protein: CSARGGLAGGRYNEQFF. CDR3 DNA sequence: TGCAGTGCTAGAGGTGGACTAGCGGGAGGGCGCTACAATGAGCAGTTCTTC.

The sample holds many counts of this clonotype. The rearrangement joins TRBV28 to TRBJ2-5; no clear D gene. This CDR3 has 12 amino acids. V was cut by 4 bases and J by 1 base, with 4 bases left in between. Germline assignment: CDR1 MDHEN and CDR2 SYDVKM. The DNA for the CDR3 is TGTGCCAGCAGTTCTCTCCAAGAGACCCAGTACTTC. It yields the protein CASSSLQETQYF.

CDR3 DNA: TGCAGCGTTGACCGGGACAGGGCCAAGGGCACTGAAGCTTTCTTT. It codes for CSVDRDRAKGTEAFF. The J gene is TRBJ1-1, the V gene TRBV29-1; 9 bases are shared with TRBD1. The CDR3 is 15 residues long. Germline V lookup: CDR1 SQVTM, CDR2 ANQGSEA. With V trimmed by 3 bases and J by 4 bases, 9 bases remained unmatched.

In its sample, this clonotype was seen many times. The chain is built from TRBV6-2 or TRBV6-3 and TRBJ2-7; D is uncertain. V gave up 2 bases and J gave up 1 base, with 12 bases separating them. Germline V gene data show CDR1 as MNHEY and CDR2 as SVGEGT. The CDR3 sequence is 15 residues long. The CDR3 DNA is TGTGCCAGCAGTTACGGGGATTTAAGTTCCTACGAGCAGTACTTC. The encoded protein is CASSYGDLSSYEQYF.

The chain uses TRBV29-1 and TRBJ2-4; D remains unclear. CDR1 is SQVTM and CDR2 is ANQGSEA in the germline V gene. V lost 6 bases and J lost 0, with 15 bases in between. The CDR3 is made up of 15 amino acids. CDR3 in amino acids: CSVVLNGLAKNIQYF. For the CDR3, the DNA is TGCAGCGTAGTCCTGAATGGTCTAGCCAAAAACATTCAGTACTTC. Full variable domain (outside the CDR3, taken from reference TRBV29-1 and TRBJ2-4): SAVISQKPSRDICQRGTSLTIQCQVDSQVTMMFWYRQQPGQSLTLIATANQGSEATYESGFVIDKFPISRPNLTFSTLTVSNMSPEDSSIYLCSVVLNGLAKNIQYFGAGTRLSVL.

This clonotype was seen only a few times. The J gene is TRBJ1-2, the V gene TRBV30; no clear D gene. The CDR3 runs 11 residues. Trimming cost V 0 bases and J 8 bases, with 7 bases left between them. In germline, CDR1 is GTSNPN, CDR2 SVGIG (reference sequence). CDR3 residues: CAWSVLSGYTF. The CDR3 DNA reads TGTGCCTGGAGTGTACTGTCCGGCTACACCTTC.

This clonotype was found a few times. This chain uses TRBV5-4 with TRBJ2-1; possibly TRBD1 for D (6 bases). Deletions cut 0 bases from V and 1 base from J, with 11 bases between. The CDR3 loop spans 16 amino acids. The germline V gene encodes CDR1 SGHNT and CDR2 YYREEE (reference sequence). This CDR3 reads CASSLGGQTSYNEQFF. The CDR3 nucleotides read TGTGCCAGCAGCTTGGGGGGACAAACATCCTACAATGAGCAGTTCTTC.

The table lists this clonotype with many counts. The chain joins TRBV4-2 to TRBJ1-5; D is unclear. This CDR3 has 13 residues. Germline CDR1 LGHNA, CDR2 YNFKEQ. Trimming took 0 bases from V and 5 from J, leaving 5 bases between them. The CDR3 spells CASSQDTDQPQHF. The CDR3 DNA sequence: TGTGCCAGCAGCCAAGACACCGATCAGCCCCAGCATTTT.

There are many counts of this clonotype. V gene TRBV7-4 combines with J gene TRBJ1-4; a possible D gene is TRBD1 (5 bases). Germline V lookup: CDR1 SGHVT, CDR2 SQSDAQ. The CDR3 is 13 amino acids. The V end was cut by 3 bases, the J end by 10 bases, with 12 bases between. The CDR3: CASSFFRRGKLFF. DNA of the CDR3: TGTGCCAGCAGCTTTTTCAGGAGGGGAAAACTGTTTTTT.

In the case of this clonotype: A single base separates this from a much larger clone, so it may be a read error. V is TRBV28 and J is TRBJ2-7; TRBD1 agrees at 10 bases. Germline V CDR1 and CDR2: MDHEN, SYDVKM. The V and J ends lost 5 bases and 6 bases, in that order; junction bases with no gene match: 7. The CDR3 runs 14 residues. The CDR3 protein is CASSRTGGKGEQYF. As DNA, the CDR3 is TGTGCCAGCAGTCGGACAGGGGGGAAGGGCGAGCAGTACTTC.

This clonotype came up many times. The DNA of the CDR3 is TGTGCCAGCAGCTTAAAGTCCGTCGGGATCGAACTGTTTTTT. It is translated as CASSLKSVGIELFF. The rearrangement uses TRBV7-3 and TRBJ1-4; D gene unclear. The germline V gene encodes CDR1 SGHTA and CDR2 FQGTGA. Trimming removed 1 base from V and 12 bases from J, with 15 bases in between. The CDR3 extends over 14 amino acids. The entire variable domain, with the rest obtained from reference TRBV7-3 and TRBJ1-4, is as follows: GAGVSQTPSNKVTEKGKYVELRCDPISGHTALYWYRQSLGQGPEFLIYFQGTGAADDSGLPNDRFFAVRPEGSVSTLKIQRTERGDSAVYLCASSLKSVGIELFFGSGTQLSVL.

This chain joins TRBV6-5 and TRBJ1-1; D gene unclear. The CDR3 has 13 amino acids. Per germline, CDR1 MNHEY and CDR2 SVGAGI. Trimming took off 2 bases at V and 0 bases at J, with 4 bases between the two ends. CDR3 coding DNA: TGTGCCAGCAGTTACCCGGTGAACACTGAAGCTTTCTTT. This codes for CASSYPVNTEAFF.

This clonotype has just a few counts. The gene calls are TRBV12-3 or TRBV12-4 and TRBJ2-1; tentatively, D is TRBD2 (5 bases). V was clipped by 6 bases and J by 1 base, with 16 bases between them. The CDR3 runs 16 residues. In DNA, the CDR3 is TGTGCCAGCAGGCCGATGGAGGTACGGTCCTACAATGAGCAGTTCTTC. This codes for CASRPMEVRSYNEQFF.

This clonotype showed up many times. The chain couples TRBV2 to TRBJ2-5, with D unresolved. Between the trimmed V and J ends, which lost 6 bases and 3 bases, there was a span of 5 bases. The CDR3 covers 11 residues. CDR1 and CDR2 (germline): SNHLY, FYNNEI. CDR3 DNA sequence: TGTGCCAGCAGCTGGGAAGAGACCCAGTACTTC. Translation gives CASSWEETQYF.

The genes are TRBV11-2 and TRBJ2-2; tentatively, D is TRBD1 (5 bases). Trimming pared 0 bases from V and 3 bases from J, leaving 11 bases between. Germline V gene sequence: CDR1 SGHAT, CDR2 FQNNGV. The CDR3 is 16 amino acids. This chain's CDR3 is CASSLDLRRDTGELFF. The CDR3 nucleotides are TGTGCCAGCAGCTTAGATCTACGCAGGGACACCGGGGAGCTGTTTTTT. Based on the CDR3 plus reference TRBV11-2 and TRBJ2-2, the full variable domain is EAGVAQSPRYKIIEKRQSVAFWCNPISGHATLYWYQQILGQGPKLLIQFQNNGVVDDSQLPKDRFSAERLKGVDSTLKIQPAKLEDSAVYLCASSLDLRRDTGELFFGEGSRLTVL.

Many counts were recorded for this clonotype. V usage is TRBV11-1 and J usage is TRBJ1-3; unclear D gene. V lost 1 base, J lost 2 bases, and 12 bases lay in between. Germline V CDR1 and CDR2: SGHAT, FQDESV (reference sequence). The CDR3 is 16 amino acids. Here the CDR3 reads CASSLVSRQAGNTIYF. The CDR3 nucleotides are TGTGCCAGCAGCTTAGTTTCCCGGCAGGCTGGAAACACCATATATTTT.

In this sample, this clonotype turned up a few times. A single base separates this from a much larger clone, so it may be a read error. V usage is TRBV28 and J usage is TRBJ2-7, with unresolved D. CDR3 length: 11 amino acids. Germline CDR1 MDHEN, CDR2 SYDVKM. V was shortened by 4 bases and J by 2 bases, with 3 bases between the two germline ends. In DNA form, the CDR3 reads TGTGCCAGCAGTTCACCCTACGAGCAGTACTTC. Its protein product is CASSSPYEQYF. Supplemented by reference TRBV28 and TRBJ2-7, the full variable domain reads DVKVTQSSRYLVKRTGEKVFLECVQDMDHENMFWYRQDPGLGLRLIYFSYDVKMKEKGDIPEGYSVSREKKERFSLILESASTNQTSMYLCASSSPYEQYFGPGTRLTVT.